Each of the 27 T cell receptor beta chains below was sequenced from the same sample in a study of T cell responses to AZD1222 COVID-19 vaccine. TCRdb keeps only in-frame clones here, not all; method: immunoSEQ multiplex PCR. The table lists about 140,000 clones, roughly nine tenths of them singletons, with 2.5% to 3% in the top ten. Sequences were derived from peripheral blood, sampled on day 0 of AZD1222 vaccination. These receptors were collected from an adult in good health.

This chain connects TRBV27 to TRBJ2-1; no definite D call. The CDR3 covers 14 residues. The germline V and J ends were trimmed by 1 base and 9 bases, with 13 bases remaining between them. CDR1 MNHEY and CDR2 SMNVEV come from the germline V gene (reference sequence). The CDR3 nucleotides read TGTGCCAGCAGTTTATTAGGGCAAGTTGGTGAGCAGTTCTTC. Amino acids: CASSLLGQVGEQFF.

CDR3 DNA: TGTGCCAGCAGTTCCCTCGACTCCAGGGCCCACGAGCAGTACTTC. The encoded protein is CASSSLDSRAHEQYF. The J gene is TRBJ2-7, the V gene TRBV27, with D perhaps matching TRBD1 (5 bases). The CDR3 runs to 15 residues. With 4 bases removed from V and 5 bases from J, the gap between germline ends came to 18 bases. Germline V gene data show CDR1 as MNHEY and CDR2 as SMNVEV (reference sequence).

The CDR3 region is CASRRLGGLSGEQYF. Written as DNA, the CDR3 is TGTGCCAGCAGGCGCCTAGGGGGCCTCTCAGGCGAGCAGTACTTC. The rearrangement joins TRBV5-4 to TRBJ2-7, with TRBD1 identical over 7 bases. With 5 bases clipped from V and 6 bases from J, the junction kept 14 bases outside the gene matches. CDR1 is SGHNT, CDR2 YYREEE, per germline (reference sequence). The CDR3 runs to 15 residues.

J is TRBJ1-6 and V is TRBV3-1 (or the pseudogene TRBV3-2), with a possible D match to TRBD1 (5 bases). From germline, CDR1 is LGHDT and CDR2 YNNKEL (reference sequence). The V and J ends lost 0 bases and 7 bases respectively, with 13 bases between them. The CDR3 length is 16 residues. In nucleotides, the CDR3 is TGTGCCAGCAGCCAAGATGGGAACAGGCCCAATTCACCCCTCCACTTT. Translated: CASSQDGNRPNSPLHF.

This clone has only a few counts. DNA of the CDR3: TGTGCCAGCAGCCCGGACAGGTTCGAGCAGTACTTC. This encodes CASSPDRFEQYF. V gene TRBV7-9 combines with J gene TRBJ2-7; 7 bases match TRBD1. The ends lost 5 bases at V and 6 bases at J; junction bases unmatched: 4. CDR1 and CDR2 (germline): SEHNR, FQNEAQ (reference sequence). The CDR3 is 12 residues long.

This chain links TRBV5-4 with TRBJ1-2; 7 bases are a match to TRBD1. Germline-derived CDR1 and CDR2 are SGHNT and YYREEE (reference sequence). The length of the CDR3 is 14 residues. Trimming at V came to 0 bases and at J to 5 bases, leaving 4 bases not matched to a gene. The CDR3 sequence is CASSLEGQRYGYTF. CDR3 in DNA: TGTGCCAGCAGCTTGGAGGGACAGAGATATGGCTACACCTTC.

The chain joins TRBV29-1 to TRBJ1-4, with D tentatively TRBD1 (5 bases). Germline lookup yields CDR1 SQVTM and CDR2 ANQGSEA. Trimming removed 4 bases from V and 7 bases from J, with 13 bases in between. This CDR3 is 13 amino acids long. CDR3 loop: CSVAPGRSEKLFF. In DNA, the CDR3 is TGCAGCGTTGCGCCAGGGAGAAGTGAAAAACTGTTTTTT.

This clone was detected only a few times. J is TRBJ2-6 and V is TRBV9; perhaps TRBD1 as D (5 bases). CDR3 length equals 15 residues. Germline V lookup: CDR1 SGDLS, CDR2 YYNGEE. Trimming cost V 2 bases and J 2 bases, with 8 bases left between them. The DNA for the CDR3 is TGTGCCAGCAGCGTGCAGGGCGCTGGGGCCAACGTCCTGACTTTC. Residues: CASSVQGAGANVLTF.

The chain is built from TRBV19 and TRBJ1-1; D is possibly TRBD1 (6 bases). The germline V gene encodes CDR1 LNHDA and CDR2 SQIVND (reference sequence). This CDR3 is 13 amino acids long. Trimming took 7 bases from V and 1 from J, leaving 10 bases between them. The CDR3 coding sequence is TGTGCCAGTAATAACAGGGCGAACACTGAAGCTTTCTTT. This codes for CASNNRANTEAFF. The complete variable domain, with remaining parts taken from reference TRBV19 and TRBJ1-1, reads DGGITQSPKYLFRKEGQNVTLSCEQNLNHDAMYWYRQDPGQGLRLIYYSQIVNDFQKGDIAEGYSVSREKKESFPLTVTSAQKNPTAFYLCASNNRANTEAFFGQGTRLTVV.

This clone is a singleton in its sample. V and J are TRBV18 and TRBJ2-1, with D unclear. Trimming removed 3 bases at V and 0 bases at J, with 9 bases between. The CDR3 sequence is 15 residues long. CDR1 is KGHSH and CDR2 is LQKENI in the germline V gene. CDR3 residues: CASSPSQSSYNEQFF. As DNA, the CDR3 is TGTGCCAGCTCACCTTCCCAAAGCTCCTACAATGAGCAGTTCTTC.

The rearrangement uses TRBV18 and TRBJ2-1, with D uncertain. Germline lookup yields CDR1 KGHSH and CDR2 LQKENI. The CDR3 consists of 14 residues. The V and J ends lost 3 bases and 0 bases respectively, with 6 bases between them. CDR3 DNA: TGTGCCAGCTCACCGTACAGCTCCTACAATGAGCAGTTCTTC. It codes for CASSPYSSYNEQFF.

This clone was counted a few times. The genes are TRBV27 and TRBJ1-2; D is perhaps TRBD1 (6 bases). V shed 5 bases and J shed 4 bases, with 11 bases lying between them. Germline V gene data show CDR1 as MNHEY and CDR2 as SMNVEV (reference sequence). CDR3 length equals 13 residues. This CDR3 is CASSRPGAYGYTF. In nucleotides, the CDR3 is TGTGCCAGCAGTCGCCCGGGGGCCTATGGCTACACCTTC.

This sequence joins TRBV5-1 and TRBJ2-2, with 11 positions matching TRBD2. Germline CDR1 is SGHRS and CDR2 is YFSETQ. The CDR3 runs 15 residues. J lost 7 bases, V lost 5 bases, and 7 bases had no gene match. DNA for the CDR3: TGCGCCAGCAGAACTAGCGGGAGCCCCGGCGGGGAGCTGTTTTTT. This encodes CASRTSGSPGGELFF.

V usage is TRBV28 and J usage is TRBJ1-5, with D possibly matching TRBD1 (6 bases). This CDR3 has 14 residues. The germline CDR1 and CDR2 sequences are MDHEN and SYDVKM. The ends were cut back, 4 bases at V and 4 bases at J, with 11 bases in the middle. The CDR3 bases are TGTGCCAGCAGTTCCCCCACAGGGAATCAGCCCCAGCATTTT. Amino acid sequence: CASSSPTGNQPQHF.

This chain links TRBV27 with TRBJ1-6; the D is unclear. The V end lost 2 bases, the J end lost 10 bases, and 6 bases lay between the germline ends. Germline CDR1 and CDR2: MNHEY and SMNVEV (reference sequence). The CDR3 is 12 amino acids. The CDR3 bases are TGTGCCAGCAGTTTAATGGGGTCACCCCTCCACTTT. Residues: CASSLMGSPLHF.

J is TRBJ1-5 and V is TRBV18, with no clear D. Germline loops: CDR1 KGHSH, CDR2 LQKENI. V lost 1 base, J lost 5 bases, and 9 bases lay in between. The CDR3 loop spans 14 amino acids. In DNA form, the CDR3 reads TGTGCCAGCTCACCACTCAGGTCAGATCAGCCCCAGCATTTT. Protein product: CASSPLRSDQPQHF.

The chain employs TRBV9 and TRBJ2-2; a possible D gene is TRBD2 (5 bases). V was clipped by 3 bases and J by 5 bases, with 8 bases between them. Germline values: CDR1 SGDLS, CDR2 YYNGEE. The CDR3 is 13 residues long. CDR3 amino acids: CASSEEVTGELFF. The CDR3 nucleotides read TGTGCCAGCAGCGAGGAGGTTACCGGGGAGCTGTTTTTT.

The chain carries TRBV6-2 or TRBV6-3 and TRBJ2-1, with a tentative D call TRBD1 (6 bases). V gave up 2 bases and J gave up 7 bases, with 18 bases separating them. CDR1 is MNHEY and CDR2 is SVGEGT in the germline V gene. CDR3 length equals 16 residues. The CDR3 protein is CASSYRGRGNRNEQFF. The CDR3 DNA sequence: TGTGCCAGCAGTTACCGTGGCAGGGGAAATAGGAATGAGCAGTTCTTC.

This chain links TRBV11-2 with TRBJ2-2, with D possibly being TRBD2 (6 bases). V was trimmed by 2 bases and J by 5 bases, leaving 24 bases between them. Germline CDR1 is SGHAT and CDR2 is FQNNGV. This CDR3 spans 19 amino acids. The CDR3: CASSLTRWVMEGRTGELFF. DNA of the CDR3: TGTGCCAGCAGCTTAACGAGATGGGTGATGGAGGGCCGGACCGGGGAGCTGTTTTTT.

V and J are TRBV2 and TRBJ1-2; D is ambiguous. The V gene lost 6 bases and the J gene lost 4 bases, with 15 bases spanning the gap. The CDR3 sequence is 14 residues long. Per the germline V gene, CDR1 is SNHLY and CDR2 is FYNNEI. The CDR3 here is CASSPRPSSYGYTF. CDR3 in DNA: TGTGCCAGCAGCCCTCGCCCCTCTAGCTATGGCTACACCTTC.

The CDR3 nucleotides are TGTGCCAGCAACTCCCTGCCGAGTTTCTCTGGGGCCAACGTCCTGACTTTC. This sequence encodes CASNSLPSFSGANVLTF. The chain is built from TRBV28 and TRBJ2-6; D is undetermined. Germline V gene lookup returns CDR1 MDHEN and CDR2 SYDVKM. The CDR3 covers 17 residues. Deletions cut 7 bases from V and 0 bases from J, with 16 bases between.

This rearrangement joins TRBV19 to TRBJ1-1; D is ambiguous. Germline V gives CDR1 LNHDA, CDR2 SQIVND (reference sequence). The CDR3 extends over 18 amino acids. V shed 5 bases and J shed 0 bases, with 22 bases lying between them. Here the CDR3 reads CASSVTYQTDPLNTEAFF. The CDR3 nucleotides are TGTGCCAGTAGTGTTACTTATCAGACGGATCCCCTGAACACTGAAGCTTTCTTT.

V and J are TRBV28 and TRBJ1-2; TRBD1 aligns across 8 bases. V shed 6 bases, J shed 3 bases, and the junction held 6 bases outside the gene matches. This CDR3 contains 14 residues. Per the germline V gene, CDR1 is MDHEN and CDR2 is SYDVKM. CDR3 in amino acids: CASRNNRGYYGYTF. The CDR3 DNA is TGTGCCAGCAGGAACAACAGGGGGTACTATGGCTACACCTTC.

V gene TRBV28 combines with J gene TRBJ2-5; no clear D gene. The CDR3 length is 17 residues. The germline V gene has CDR1 MDHEN and CDR2 SYDVKM. V was trimmed by 6 bases and J by 7 bases, leaving 27 bases between them. For the CDR3, the DNA is TGTGCCAGCAGCCCCTCCCCGGGCTCGGGTAGCTGGGGGACCCAGTACTTC. Its translation: CASSPSPGSGSWGTQYF.

The chain combines TRBV6-4 with TRBJ2-6; D is perhaps TRBD1 or TRBD2 (5 bases each). Trimming cost V 6 bases and J 1 base, with 13 bases left between them. The CDR3 is made up of 16 amino acids. The germline CDR1 and CDR2 sequences are MRHNA and SNTAGT. The CDR3 loop is CASSQGDLSGANVLTF. In nucleotides, the CDR3 is TGTGCCAGCAGCCAGGGAGATCTATCTGGGGCCAACGTCCTGACTTTC.

V and J are TRBV3-1 (or the pseudogene TRBV3-2) and TRBJ2-5; a weak D match, TRBD1 (5 bases). The CDR3 length is 13 residues. Germline values: CDR1 LGHDT, CDR2 YNNKEL (reference sequence). V was pared by 4 bases and J by 2 bases, with 8 bases between. The CDR3 here is CASSRGRQETQYF. In DNA form, the CDR3 reads TGTGCCAGCAGCCGGGGCAGACAAGAGACCCAGTACTTC.

The genes are TRBV6-1 and TRBJ1-2, with a weak D call TRBD1 (5 bases). The CDR3 sequence is 15 residues long. V was shortened by 1 base and J by 3 bases, with 12 bases between the two germline ends. Per the germline V gene, CDR1 is MNHNS and CDR2 is SASEGT. DNA for the CDR3: TGTGCCAGCAGTGAAGGGGCAGGGTCCCACTATGGCTACACCTTC. Its translation: CASSEGAGSHYGYTF.